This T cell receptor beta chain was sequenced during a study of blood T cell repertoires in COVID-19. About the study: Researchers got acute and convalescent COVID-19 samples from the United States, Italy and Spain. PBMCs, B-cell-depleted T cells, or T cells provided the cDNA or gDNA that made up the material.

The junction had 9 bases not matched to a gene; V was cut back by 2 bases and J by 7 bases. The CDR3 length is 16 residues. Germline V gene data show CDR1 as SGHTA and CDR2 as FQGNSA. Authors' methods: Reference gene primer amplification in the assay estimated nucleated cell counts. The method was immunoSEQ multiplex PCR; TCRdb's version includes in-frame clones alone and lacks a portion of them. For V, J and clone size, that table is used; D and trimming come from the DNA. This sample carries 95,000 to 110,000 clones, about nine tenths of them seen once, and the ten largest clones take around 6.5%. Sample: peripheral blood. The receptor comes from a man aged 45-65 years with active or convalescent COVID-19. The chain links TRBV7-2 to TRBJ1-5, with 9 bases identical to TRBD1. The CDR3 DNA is TGTGCCAGCAGCTTAAACGGACAGGGGACAGGGCAGCCCCAGCATTTT. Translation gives CASSLNGQGTGQPQHF.